This T cell receptor beta chain emerged from a study of T cell changes during pregnancy in multiple sclerosis. The repertoire was sequenced with immunoSEQ multiplex PCR; TCRdb's copy has only in-frame clones and lacks some. Seen here are 45,000 to 70,000 clones, about 90% observed once, and the top ten hold about 0.6%. This CDR3 comprises 15 residues. Trimming at V came to 5 bases and at J to 2 bases, leaving 5 bases not matched to a gene. CDR1 and CDR2 from the germline V gene are LNHNV and YYDKDF (reference sequence). The source was CD4+ T cells from peripheral blood mononuclear cells, collected after pregnancy. The rearrangement joins TRBV15 to TRBJ2-5; 10 bases are shared with TRBD2. This receptor was identified in a female donor with multiple sclerosis, enrolled in a pregnancy study. CDR3 nucleotide sequence: TGTGCCACCAGCTTCCCTAGCGGGGGTCAAGAGACCCAGTACTTC. Protein sequence: CATSFPSGGQETQYF.